These T cell receptor beta chains were read from a single sample in a study of shared clonotypes between healthy human individuals. Measured with immunoSEQ multiplex PCR; TCRdb has only the in-frame clones, and not every one. There are roughly 2.5 million clones in the sample; approximately 90% occur only once, and over 0.12% lies in the top ten. Sequenced sample: naive CD4+ T cells sorted from blood. The receptor set was obtained from a man aged 18 to 30 in good health. The CDR3 runs from the conserved cysteine through the conserved F or W. Each record gives: D gene, V gene, CDR3 length, J gene, clone size, CDR3 DNA, CDR3 protein. A D gene is named only where the DNA matches it firmly. A row's size may be missing; if present it is once, few, many or a size class.

>TRBD1|TRBV2|14|TRBJ1-2|NA
TGTGCCAGCAGTATAAGATCAGGGGGCGTTGGCTACACCTTC
CASSIRSGGVGYTF
>NA|TRBV5-4|13|TRBJ2-7|NA
TGTGCCAGCAGCTTGGATCCCGCCTACGAGCAGTACTTC
CASSLDPAYEQYF
>NA|TRBV30|15|TRBJ2-2|NA
TGTGCCTGGAGAACACACGCGGGCGGCACCGGGGAGCTGTTTTTT
CAWRTHAGGTGELFF
>TRBD1|TRBV19|17|TRBJ2-4|NA
TGTGCCAGTAGTGCCTATACAGGGGGACTAGCCAAAAACATTCAGTACTTC
CASSAYTGGLAKNIQYF
>NA|TRBV28|13|TRBJ1-1|few
TGTGCCAGCAGTCCTACAGATTTCACTGAAGCTTTCTTT
CASSPTDFTEAFF
>NA|TRBV6-5|14|TRBJ2-7|NA
TGTGCCAGCAGTTACTCAAGAAGTCCCTACGAGCAGTACTTC
CASSYSRSPYEQYF
>NA|TRBV19|14|TRBJ1-2|NA
TGTGCCAGTAGTATTGGGACACCTAACTATGGCTACACCTTC
CASSIGTPNYGYTF
>NA|TRBV5-1|13|TRBJ2-1|NA
TGCGCCAGCAGCTTGGGGCCCCCTAATGAGCAGTTCTTC
CASSLGPPNEQFF
>NA|TRBV5-1|18|TRBJ2-5|NA
TGCGCCAGCAGCTTGGTCTCCTGGGCTCGGGGGCCCCAAGAGACCCAGTACTTC
CASSLVSWARGPQETQYF
>TRBD1|TRBV10-3|12|TRBJ2-1|NA
TGTGCCATCAGGGGACAGGGTAATGAGCAGTTCTTC
CAIRGQGNEQFF